This T cell receptor beta chain emerged from a study of control samples from healthy donors and cancer patients. The CDR3 contains 15 residues. Germline lookup yields CDR1 SGHDT and CDR2 YYEEEE. The germline V and J ends were trimmed by 0 bases and 5 bases, with 14 bases remaining between them. Some clones are missing from TCRdb's copy, which holds only in-frame ones; the method was immunoSEQ multiplex PCR. The sample consists of 70,000 to 90,000 clones, about 94% of them appearing once. The rearrangement links TRBV5-6 to TRBJ1-1; D ambiguous. This receptor was taken from a woman aged 18-29 years in good health. The sample consisted of blood. CDR3 nucleotides: TGTGCCAGCAGCTTGGGTGCGGTTGGTAGGACTGAAGCTTTCTTT. Translating it yields CASSLGAVGRTEAFF.